Shown below are 21 T cell receptor beta chains from a single sample sequenced in a study of T-cell memory formation after mild COVID-19. TCRdb passed the 5' RACE reads through MiXCR, listing each CDR3 protein once. The sample contains about 250,000 distinct CDR3 sequences, approximately 19% of which appear only once. The sample comprised PBMCs or a T cell subset sorted from them (not recorded which). The source of these receptors is a man aged 18 to 29 who had mild COVID-19 (a few samples of this study predate the infection). Cell type and time point are not known.

The chain carries TRBV29-1 and TRBJ1-2, with TRBD1 matching 7 bases. The junction had 3 bases not matched to a gene; V was cut back by 4 bases and J by 1 base. This CDR3 region has 13 residues. Looked up from germline, CDR1 is SQVTM and CDR2 is ANQGSEA. In DNA, the CDR3 is TGCAGCGTTGGACAGGGAAATAACTATGGCTACACCTTC. It encodes CSVGQGNNYGYTF.

A few counts support this clonotype. The rearrangement uses TRBV2 and TRBJ2-1; 10 bases fit TRBD1. The germline V gene has CDR1 SNHLY and CDR2 FYNNEI. The CDR3 length is 16 residues. The V and J ends lost 6 bases and 6 bases, in that order; junction bases with no gene match: 11. CDR3 loop: CASSDWDRGLGNEQFF. In nucleotides, the CDR3 is TGTGCCAGCAGCGATTGGGACAGGGGACTTGGCAATGAGCAGTTCTTC.

The V call is TRBV6-5, the J call TRBJ1-6, with 7 positions matching TRBD1. There are 16 residues in the CDR3. Germline V gives CDR1 MNHEY, CDR2 SVGAGI. V was clipped by 0 bases and J by 8 bases; unmatched bases: 7. The CDR3 DNA reads TGTGCCAGCAGTTACTCGGGCCTAACAGGGGATTCACCCCTCCACTTT. Its protein is CASSYSGLTGDSPLHF.

V and J are TRBV5-5 and TRBJ2-7; unclear D gene. V was trimmed by 4 bases and J by 6 bases, leaving 8 bases between them. CDR3 length: 11 amino acids. The V gene's germline CDR1 is SGHKS and CDR2 YYEKEE (reference sequence). The chain's CDR3 is CASSVAGEQYV. CDR3 nucleotide sequence: TGTGCCAGCAGCGTGGCAGGCGAGCAGTACGTC.

In this sample, this clonotype turned up a few times. The genes are TRBV7-2 and TRBJ1-6; unclear D gene. This CDR3 is 15 amino acids long. V shed 6 bases and J shed 7 bases, with 16 bases lying between them. Germline loops: CDR1 SGHTA, CDR2 FQGNSA. The CDR3 sequence is CASSSHLDGNSPLHF. CDR3 in DNA: TGTGCCAGCAGTTCTCACCTCGACGGAAATTCACCCCTCCACTTT.

The chain employs TRBV12-3 or TRBV12-4 and TRBJ1-1; TRBD1 matches at 9 bases. The CDR3 spans 13 residues. Trimming at V came to 4 bases and at J to 7 bases, leaving 4 bases not matched to a gene. CDR3 coding DNA: TGTGCCAGCAGTTGGGGACAGGGCGGTGAAGCTTTCTTT. Translation: CASSWGQGGEAFF.

The V and J genes are TRBV7-9 and TRBJ1-4, with TRBD1 as a possible D gene (6 bases). The CDR3 spans 14 residues. Trimming cost V 7 bases and J 6 bases, with 15 bases left between them. The germline gives CDR1 SEHNR, CDR2 FQNEAQ (reference sequence). CDR3 in amino acids: CASTTGQSDEKLFF. CDR3 coding DNA: TGTGCCAGCACCACCGGACAGTCAGATGAAAAACTGTTTTTT.

This clonotype was recorded a few times. The rearrangement joins TRBV4-3 to TRBJ1-3; D uncertain. CDR1 is LGHNA, CDR2 YSLEER, per germline. The CDR3 length is 14 residues. The V gene lost 4 bases and the J gene lost 0 bases, with 7 bases spanning the gap. CDR3 coding DNA: TGCGCCAGCAGCCTAGGGAACTCTGGAAACACCATATATTTT. It encodes CASSLGNSGNTIYF.

In this sample, this clonotype turned up a few times. The rearrangement joins TRBV5-1 to TRBJ2-7, with 10 bases matching TRBD2. The germline V gene encodes CDR1 SGHRS and CDR2 YFSETQ. Losses at the gene ends were 0 bases for V and 2 bases for J; bases not matched to a gene: 5. The CDR3 has 16 residues. This chain's CDR3 is CASSLGPSGGAYEQYF. In DNA, the CDR3 is TGCGCCAGCAGCTTGGGGCCTAGCGGGGGAGCCTACGAGCAGTACTTC.

This clonotype was seen more than once but under ten times. This chain links TRBV5-1 with TRBJ1-5; 7 nucleotides match TRBD1. The CDR3 runs 15 residues. CDR1 SGHRS and CDR2 YFSETQ come from the germline V gene. V lost 2 bases, J lost 2 bases, and 4 bases stayed unmatched. CDR3 DNA sequence: TGCGCCAGCAGCTTCTCCGGGACAGGCAATCAGCCCCAGCATTTT. Amino acids: CASSFSGTGNQPQHF.

CDR3 sequence reads: CASSAGPPRYGAPQHF. The CDR3 DNA sequence: TGTGCCAGCAGCGCGGGGCCACCCAGATACGGTGCGCCCCAGCATTTT. The gene calls are TRBV5-6 and TRBJ1-5; possible D gene TRBD1, 5 bases. Germline CDR1 reads SGHDT; CDR2 reads YYEEEE. This CDR3 has 16 amino acids. V was shortened by 4 bases and J by 9 bases, with 23 bases between the two germline ends.

The chain uses TRBV2 and TRBJ2-3, with D possibly TRBD1 on 6 matching bases. Deletions cut 7 bases from V and 8 bases from J, with 19 bases between. The V gene's germline CDR1 is SNHLY and CDR2 FYNNEI. The CDR3 spans 14 residues. CDR3 coding DNA: TGTGCCAGCAAAATTCGACAGACAGGTGGTACGCAGTATTTT. Protein sequence: CASKIRQTGGTQYF. Full variable domain (outside the CDR3, taken from reference TRBV2 and TRBJ2-3): EPEVTQTPSHQVTQMGQEVILRCVPISNHLYFYWYRQILGQKVEFLVSFYNNEISEKSEIFDDQFSVERPDGSNFTLKIRSTKLEDSAMYFCASKIRQTGGTQYFGPGTRLTVL.

This clonotype was counted a few times. The chain joins TRBV5-1 to TRBJ2-1; 7 bases fit TRBD1. With 3 bases clipped from V and 0 bases from J, the junction kept 3 bases outside the gene matches. CDR3 length: 15 amino acids. Germline V lookup: CDR1 SGHRS, CDR2 YFSETQ. The CDR3 loop is CASSSGQSSYNEQFF. The CDR3 bases are TGCGCCAGCAGCTCGGGACAGAGCTCCTACAATGAGCAGTTCTTC.

This clonotype was recorded a few times. This chain links TRBV7-9 with TRBJ2-5, with D perhaps TRBD2 (6 bases). The germline gives CDR1 SEHNR, CDR2 FQNEAQ (reference sequence). This CDR3 has 14 amino acids. Trimming removed 8 bases from V and 5 bases from J, with 18 bases in between. The DNA for the CDR3 is TGTGCCAGCCTTGCGGGGCCGCCCGGGGAGACCCAGTACTTC. It is translated as CASLAGPPGETQYF.

The chain carries TRBV7-6 and TRBJ2-5; D may be TRBD2 (6 bases). With 4 bases removed from V and 7 bases from J, the gap between germline ends came to 10 bases. The CDR3 is 12 residues long. The germline CDR1 and CDR2 sequences are SGHVS and FNYEAQ. CDR3 DNA: TGTGCCAGCAGCTCTGCCGGGGGGACCCAGTACTTC. Protein: CASSSAGGTQYF.

This clonotype has just a few counts. V and J are TRBV18 and TRBJ1-5; D uncertain. CDR1 is KGHSH and CDR2 is LQKENI in the germline V gene. The CDR3 sequence is 14 residues long. V was pared by 6 bases and J by 7 bases, with 16 bases between. DNA of the CDR3: TGTGCCAGCTCCGGCGTCGCGATCGGGCAGCCCCAGCATTTT. Translating gives CASSGVAIGQPQHF.

The sample holds a few counts of this clonotype. The rearrangement uses TRBV6-2 or TRBV6-3 and TRBJ2-1; TRBD2 might be the D (6 bases). Germline-derived CDR1 and CDR2 are MNHEY and SVGEGT. The V end lost 0 bases, the J end lost 8 bases, and 14 bases lay between the germline ends. The CDR3 loop spans 15 amino acids. The CDR3 DNA reads as TGTGCCAGCAGTTACTCGAATCGCGGGGTCGATGAGCAGTTCTTC. This encodes CASSYSNRGVDEQFF.

This clonotype was found a few times. The chain recombines TRBV29-1 with TRBJ2-1; no firm D call. This CDR3 has 12 amino acids. V was shortened by 7 bases and J by 5 bases, with 12 bases between the two germline ends. From germline, CDR1 is SQVTM and CDR2 ANQGSEA. This chain's CDR3 is CSAAIYDNEQFF. The DNA for the CDR3 is TGCAGCGCCGCAATCTACGACAATGAGCAGTTCTTC.

In nucleotides, the CDR3 is TGTGCCAGCAGCACCCTCCTGGCGGGGGGCACAGATACGCAGTATTTT. Residues: CASSTLLAGGTDTQYF. This chain connects TRBV7-3 to TRBJ2-3, with 7 bases that match TRBD2. Germline V gives CDR1 SGHTA, CDR2 FQGTGA. Trimming cost V 5 bases and J 1 base; bases outside gene matches: 9. The CDR3 consists of 16 residues.

This clonotype was seen more than once but under ten times. The chain has TRBV12-3 or TRBV12-4 and TRBJ1-2, with D perhaps matching TRBD1 (5 bases). CDR3 size: 14 residues. V shed 5 bases and J shed 4 bases, with 14 bases lying between them. The CDR3 here is CASSKGTESYGYTF. CDR3 DNA sequence: TGTGCCAGCAGTAAAGGGACTGAGAGCTATGGCTACACCTTC.

This clonotype was recorded a few times. The chain joins TRBV11-2 to TRBJ2-7, with 12 positions matching TRBD1. The CDR3 extends over 14 amino acids. The germline V gene encodes CDR1 SGHAT and CDR2 FQNNGV. J lost 7 bases, V lost 3 bases, and 4 bases had no gene match. CDR3 in amino acids: CASSLGQGASEQYF. The CDR3 DNA sequence: TGTGCCAGCAGCTTGGGACAGGGGGCGAGTGAGCAGTACTTC.